The clone carrying this TCR beta chain was recorded many times. Its specificity is unknown. The data stem from a study of response to subunit inactivated influenza vaccine. The germline gives CDR1 DFQATT, CDR2 SNEGSKA (reference sequence). This CDR3 has 16 residues. The germline V and J ends were trimmed by 0 bases and 4 bases, with 16 bases remaining between them. Findings and caveats of the study: Few additional T cells are recruited per seasonal influenza vaccination, authors suggested.

MiXCR, applied by TCRdb to the RT-PCR reads, yields one record per CDR3 protein. The data show about 700,000 distinct CDR3 sequences, roughly 13% seen once. This clonotype originated in a man in his fifties who received an inactivated influenza vaccine. Sequences were derived from PBMCs from blood, sampled 14 to 15 days before vaccination. The V call is TRBV20-1, the J call TRBJ2-1, with D tentatively TRBD2 (6 bases). The DNA of the CDR3 is TGCAGTGCTAGAGATTTAAGGGAGGCCACATACAATGAGCAGTTCTTC. This translates into CSARDLREATYNEQFF.